A single sample gave rise to the 15 T cell receptor beta chains below, sequenced in a study of sequential checkpoint blockade in melanoma. Profiling relied on immunoSEQ multiplex PCR, and the TCRdb table lists in-frame clones only, not all of them. The sample consists of 5,000 to 6,000 clones, 25% to 30% of them appearing once. As to treatment: randomized to nivolumab then ipilimumab (arm A) or the reverse (arm B). The specimen was tumor tissue (inferred from file names), collected from a patient given nivolumab and ipilimumab in sequence. The receptors here all came from a human donor with melanoma.

This clone was observed many times. The chain carries TRBV11-3 and TRBJ2-7; possible D gene TRBD1, 5 bases. CDR3 size: 14 residues. V lost 3 bases to trimming and J lost 6 bases, with 15 bases between them. CDR1 and CDR2 (germline): SGHNT, YENEEA. In DNA, the CDR3 is TGTGCCAGCAGCTTGGCACCGCCCCAGGGCGAGCAGTACTTC. Encoded protein: CASSLAPPQGEQYF.

The chain couples TRBV12-5 to TRBJ1-3; D remains ambiguous. The CDR3 length is 15 residues. Germline V gives CDR1 LGHNT, CDR2 FRNRAP. The CDR3 DNA reads TGTGCCAGCCTGCCCAATAAGGTGTCTGGAAACACCATATATTTT. Translating gives CASLPNKVSGNTIYF.

The table lists this clone with many counts. This chain links TRBV11-3 with TRBJ1-5; maybe TRBD1 (5 bases). Germline V gives CDR1 SGHNT, CDR2 YENEEA. This CDR3 has 15 residues. The ends were cut back, 4 bases at V and 0 bases at J, with 10 bases in the middle. The CDR3 nucleotides are TGTGCCAGCAGCTCCCGGGGGACTAGCAATCAGCCCCAGCATTTT. Protein product: CASSSRGTSNQPQHF.

Sample share makes this clone medium-sized. The chain carries TRBV18 and TRBJ2-1, with 12 bases fitting TRBD1. The CDR3 contains 15 residues. The germline V gene encodes CDR1 KGHSH and CDR2 LQKENI. V dropped 3 bases and J dropped 6; count of bases not matched to a gene: 3. For the CDR3, the DNA is TGTGCCAGCTCACCGGCGGGACAGGGGGCCAATGAGCAGTTCTTC. This encodes CASSPAGQGANEQFF.

The genes are TRBV11-3 and TRBJ1-4; D is possibly TRBD1 (5 bases). With 5 bases removed from V and 0 bases from J, the gap between germline ends came to 16 bases. CDR3 length: 17 residues. CDR1 is SGHNT and CDR2 is YENEEA in the germline V gene. The CDR3 here is CASSQGRQPSTNEKLFF. In nucleotides, the CDR3 is TGTGCCAGCAGCCAAGGGAGACAGCCTTCAACTAATGAAAAACTGTTTTTT.

This chain's CDR3 is CASSSTGVYTGELFF. CDR3 nucleotides: TGTGCCAGCAGCTCCACAGGGGTTTACACCGGGGAGCTGTTTTTT. The chain employs TRBV7-1 and TRBJ2-2; 7 positions match TRBD1. TRBV7-1 is labeled an ORF, and its function is uncertain. CDR3 length: 15 amino acids. The junction had 4 bases not matched to a gene; V was cut back by 3 bases and J by 3 bases.

V usage is TRBV6-8 and J usage is TRBJ2-7; D is unclear. The CDR3 sequence is 13 residues long. V was shortened by 2 bases and J by 2 bases, with 7 bases between the two germline ends. CDR1 and CDR2 from the germline V gene are MNHGY and SAAAGT. In nucleotides, the CDR3 is TGTGCCAGCAGTTACGGTCAGACCTACGAGCAGTACTTC. Translation: CASSYGQTYEQYF.

The chain carries TRBV1 and TRBJ2-7; the table assigns TRBD2, which was not confirmed against the DNA. TRBV1 is a pseudogene segment. This CDR3 is 14 amino acids long. CDR3 amino acids: CASSAGEGNREQYF. The CDR3 DNA follows: TGCGCCAGCAGCGCAGGGGAGGGGAATCGAGAGCAGTACTTC.

The chain's CDR3 is CASSVFNLPLAVAYNEQFF. The CDR3 DNA follows: TGTGCCAGCAGTGTCTTTAACCTCCCACTAGCGGTGGCCTACAATGAGCAGTTCTTC. The chain has TRBV6-8 and TRBJ2-1, with 8 bases that match TRBD2. Germline V CDR1 and CDR2: MNHGY, SAAAGT. This CDR3 region has 19 residues. Trimming took 5 bases from V and 2 from J; bases not matched to a gene: 17.

The genes are TRBV28 and TRBJ2-1; 10 nucleotides line up with TRBD2. V trimming: 2 bases; J trimming: 7 bases; junction bases outside the gene matches: 5. Germline V gives CDR1 MDHEN, CDR2 SYDVKM. The CDR3 has 15 residues. Here the CDR3 DNA reads TGTGCCAGCAGTTTAGTGACTAGCGGGTTGAATGAGCAGTTCTTC. It encodes CASSLVTSGLNEQFF.

This sequence joins TRBV11-3 and TRBJ1-2; D gene unclear. In germline, CDR1 is SGHNT, CDR2 YENEEA. This CDR3 is 15 amino acids long. V lost 5 bases to trimming and J lost 4 bases, with 17 bases between them. CDR3 sequence (DNA): TGTGCCAGCAGCGAGGAGGCTGGAAAGACCTATGGCTACACCTTC. Its protein product is CASSEEAGKTYGYTF. The full variable domain, completed using reference TRBV11-3 and TRBJ1-2, is EAGVVQSPRYKIIEKKQPVAFWCNPISGHNTLYWYLQNLGQGPELLIRYENEEAVDDSQLPKDRFSAERLKGVDSTLKIQPAELGDSAVYLCASSEEAGKTYGYTFGSGTRLTVV.

This clone was seen a handful of times. V and J are TRBV11-3 and TRBJ1-1; no clear D. The germline CDR1 and CDR2 sequences are SGHNT and YENEEA. The CDR3 has 14 amino acids. Trimming removed 1 base at V and 4 bases at J, with 10 bases between. In DNA form, the CDR3 reads TGTGCCAGCAGCTTAGGAGACATTCCCACTGAAGCTTTCTTT. Translated: CASSLGDIPTEAFF.

This clone has a handful of counts. The rearrangement uses TRBV6-8 and TRBJ2-7; weak D call: TRBD1 (5 bases). The germline V gene has CDR1 MNHGY and CDR2 SAAAGT. The CDR3 is made up of 13 amino acids. Trimming cost V 7 bases and J 4 bases, with 14 bases left between them. This chain's CDR3 is CASKSTGSYEQYF. The CDR3 nucleotides are TGTGCCAGCAAATCAACAGGCTCTTACGAGCAGTACTTC.

CDR3 nucleotide sequence: TGTGCCAGCCTCCGGGGGATCGGGGAGCTGTTTTTT. This translates into CASLRGIGELFF. The chain carries TRBV12-5 and TRBJ2-2; D is possibly TRBD2 (6 bases). This CDR3 is built from 12 residues. Germline V CDR1 and CDR2: LGHNT, FRNRAP.

The chain recombines TRBV18 with TRBJ2-2; weak D call: TRBD1 (6 bases). This CDR3 comprises 15 residues. CDR1 and CDR2 from the germline V gene are KGHSH and LQKENI. V gave up 4 bases and J gave up 1 base, with 10 bases separating them. The CDR3 loop reads CASSQGERNTGELFF. CDR3 bases: TGTGCCAGCTCACAGGGGGAAAGGAACACCGGGGAGCTGTTTTTT.